One sample yielded the 20 T cell receptor beta chains listed below, sequenced in a study of blood T cell repertoires in COVID-19. Using immunoSEQ multiplex PCR, the repertoire was profiled, and TCRdb retains in-frame clones only, with some absent. Of 350,000 to 400,000 clones listed, about 90% are singletons. The sample comprised PBMCs or T cells enriched from blood (not recorded which). These receptors all come from a woman in her 30s who had recovered from COVID-19.

This clone was seen once. The V gene is TRBV7-2, the J gene TRBJ1-1; no reliable D call. The CDR3 totals 15 residues. CDR1 is SGHTA, CDR2 FQGNSA, per germline. V lost 1 base and J lost 1, with 10 bases in between. CDR3 nucleotides: TGTGCCAGCAGCTTAGGCGGGATTCAGAACACTGAAGCTTTCTTT. It codes for CASSLGGIQNTEAFF.

The gene calls are TRBV10-3 and TRBJ1-3; D unresolved. The CDR3 totals 16 residues. With 0 bases removed from V and 0 bases from J, the gap between germline ends came to 9 bases. Germline V gene lookup returns CDR1 ENHRY and CDR2 SYGVKD. CDR3 region: CAISESMTYSGNTIYF. For the CDR3, the DNA is TGTGCCATCAGTGAGTCGATGACTTACTCTGGAAACACCATATATTTT.

The rearrangement uses TRBV19 and TRBJ1-2; TRBD1 matches 11 bases. V was clipped by 6 bases and J by 8 bases; unmatched bases: 8. Germline V gene sequence: CDR1 LNHDA, CDR2 SQIVND (reference sequence). The CDR3 has 14 amino acids. Here the CDR3 reads CASSIGQGALGYTF. The CDR3 DNA follows: TGTGCCAGTAGCATCGGACAGGGGGCCTTGGGCTACACCTTC.

This chain joins TRBV28 and TRBJ2-1; D is undetermined. V was trimmed by 8 bases and J by 7 bases, leaving 12 bases between them. The CDR3 loop spans 12 amino acids. Germline V gene sequence: CDR1 MDHEN, CDR2 SYDVKM. The CDR3: CASDFGGNEQFF. CDR3 bases: TGTGCCAGCGACTTCGGTGGGAATGAGCAGTTCTTC.

The gene calls are TRBV12-5 and TRBJ1-1; D call uncertain. The V and J ends lost 9 bases and 1 base respectively, with 12 bases between them. Germline CDR1 LGHNT, CDR2 FRNRAP. The CDR3 is made up of 13 amino acids. CDR3 amino acids: CASRVSGNTEAFF. CDR3 coding DNA: TGTGCTAGCAGAGTATCAGGGAACACTGAAGCTTTCTTT.

The chain has TRBV4-1 and TRBJ2-7; TRBD1 aligns across 7 bases. The CDR3 is 15 residues long. V was clipped by 4 bases and J by 0 bases; unmatched bases: 6. CDR1 is MGHRA and CDR2 is YSYEKL in the germline V gene. The CDR3 here is CASSRADRDSYEQYF. Written as DNA, the CDR3 is TGCGCCAGCAGCCGGGCTGACAGGGACTCCTACGAGCAGTACTTC.

The chain employs TRBV13 and TRBJ2-7, with TRBD1 matching 8 bases. CDR3 length: 15 residues. Germline V gives CDR1 PRHDT, CDR2 FYEKMQ (reference sequence). Losses at the gene ends were 5 bases for V and 3 bases for J; bases not matched to a gene: 9. This CDR3 reads CASSLKGQGIYEQYF. The CDR3 DNA sequence: TGTGCCAGCAGCCTAAAAGGACAGGGTATCTACGAGCAGTACTTC. The entire variable domain, with the rest obtained from reference TRBV13 and TRBJ2-7, is as follows: AAGVIQSPRHLIKEKRETATLKCYPIPRHDTVYWYQQGPGQDPQFLISFYEKMQSDKGSIPDRFSAQQFSDYHSELNMSSLELGDSALYFCASSLKGQGIYEQYFGPGTRLTVT.

CDR3 sequence: CASSSLGTTGEGYTF. Here the CDR3 DNA reads TGTGCCAGCAGCTCCCTCGGGACAACAGGGGAGGGCTACACCTTC. V and J are TRBV7-3 and TRBJ1-2; 7 bases are shared with TRBD1. The CDR3 sequence is 15 residues long. CDR1 and CDR2 (germline): SGHTA, FQGTGA. Trimming took 4 bases from V and 8 from J; bases not matched to a gene: 13. Together with reference TRBV7-3 and TRBJ1-2, the CDR3 gives the full variable domain: GAGVSQTPSNKVTEKGKYVELRCDPISGHTALYWYRQSLGQGPEFLIYFQGTGAADDSGLPNDRFFAVRPEGSVSTLKIQRTERGDSAVYLCASSSLGTTGEGYTFGSGTRLTVV.

As to this clone: Additional DNA sequences in this sample encode the identical CDR3. The J gene is TRBJ2-7, the V gene TRBV7-9; no reliable D call. CDR3 size: 11 residues. Trimming stripped 3 bases from V and 4 bases from J, with 4 bases between. Germline V gene sequence: CDR1 SEHNR, CDR2 FQNEAQ (reference sequence). CDR3 in amino acids: CASSFSYEQYF. The CDR3 DNA is TGTGCCAGCAGCTTCAGTTACGAGCAGTACTTC.

The chain joins TRBV28 to TRBJ1-1; TRBD1 might be the D (5 bases). The CDR3 has 15 amino acids. With 5 bases removed from V and 6 bases from J, the gap between germline ends came to 19 bases. Germline-derived CDR1 and CDR2 are MDHEN and SYDVKM. The CDR3 protein is CASSNGGRVSSEAFF. The CDR3 DNA sequence: TGTGCCAGCAGTAATGGTGGCAGGGTGAGTTCTGAAGCTTTCTTT.

V usage is TRBV7-9 and J usage is TRBJ1-2; the D is unclear. Germline CDR1 and CDR2: SEHNR and FQNEAQ (reference sequence). V lost 2 bases and J lost 5, with 12 bases in between. CDR3 length: 14 amino acids. CDR3 protein: CASSLSGNQYGYTF. CDR3 DNA sequence: TGTGCCAGCAGCTTATCGGGGAACCAGTATGGCTACACCTTC.

This clone was detected once. The chain is built from TRBV28 and TRBJ2-5, with 7 bases fitting TRBD1. The CDR3 has 16 residues. V shed 4 bases, J shed 5 bases, and the junction held 13 bases outside the gene matches. From germline, CDR1 is MDHEN and CDR2 SYDVKM. CDR3 sequence: CASSSPPRGGGETQYF. Here the CDR3 DNA reads TGTGCCAGCAGTTCCCCCCCAAGAGGGGGCGGGGAGACCCAGTACTTC.

This clone has a single count. This chain links TRBV5-1 with TRBJ2-5; D remains unclear. The CDR3 spans 11 residues. CDR1 is SGHRS, CDR2 YFSETQ, per germline. V dropped 4 bases and J dropped 7 bases, with 8 bases sitting between them. The CDR3 DNA reads TGCGCCAGCAGCATTCAGGCGACCCAGTACTTC. It encodes CASSIQATQYF.

The chain has TRBV19 and TRBJ2-7, with 10 nucleotides matching TRBD2. From germline, CDR1 is LNHDA and CDR2 SQIVND (reference sequence). The ends lost 1 base at V and 0 bases at J; junction bases unmatched: 3. There are 16 residues in the CDR3. CDR3 amino acids: CASSIGLAGASYEQYF. CDR3 sequence (DNA): TGTGCCAGTAGTATAGGGCTAGCGGGGGCCTCCTACGAGCAGTACTTC. The variable domain in full, completed from reference TRBV19 and TRBJ2-7, reads DGGITQSPKYLFRKEGQNVTLSCEQNLNHDAMYWYRQDPGQGLRLIYYSQIVNDFQKGDIAEGYSVSREKKESFPLTVTSAQKNPTAFYLCASSIGLAGASYEQYFGPGTRLTVT.

J is TRBJ1-1 and V is TRBV10-2, with D unresolved. There are 12 residues in the CDR3. The germline V and J ends were trimmed by 8 bases and 7 bases, with 14 bases remaining between them. Per the germline V gene, CDR1 is WSHSY and CDR2 is SAAADI. Here the CDR3 DNA reads TGCGCCAGCTCGGCAGGCGGGATTGAAGCTTTCTTT. Amino acids: CASSAGGIEAFF.

The chain is built from TRBV6-5 and TRBJ2-7; D is perhaps TRBD1 (8 bases). The CDR3 sequence is 13 residues long. V shed 4 bases and J shed 6 bases, with 13 bases lying between them. Germline CDR1 and CDR2: MNHEY and SVGAGI. CDR3 nucleotide sequence: TGTGCCAGCAGTTCCACAGGGGGGGGCGAGCAGTACTTC. Encoded protein: CASSSTGGGEQYF.

The gene calls are TRBV27 and TRBJ2-2; 9 nucleotides match TRBD1. Per the germline V gene, CDR1 is MNHEY and CDR2 is SMNVEV (reference sequence). This CDR3 is 15 amino acids long. V dropped 9 bases and J dropped 1; count of bases not matched to a gene: 6. CDR3 bases: TGTGCCAGACCGTCGGGACAGGGGAACACCGGGGAGCTGTTTTTT. Protein sequence: CARPSGQGNTGELFF.

Note on this clone: This specimen includes other DNA sequences encoding the same CDR3. CDR3 sequence reads: CASSPAGAAGELFF. CDR3 nucleotides: TGTGCCAGCAGCCCCGCAGGGGCAGCCGGGGAGCTGTTTTTT. The V call is TRBV7-3, the J call TRBJ2-2; tentative D call: TRBD1 (6 bases). The germline CDR1 and CDR2 sequences are SGHTA and FQGTGA. Trimming pared 5 bases from V and 6 bases from J, leaving 13 bases between. The CDR3 is 14 amino acids. The full variable domain, in which reference TRBV7-3 and TRBJ2-2 provide the parts outside the CDR3, is GAGVSQTPSNKVTEKGKYVELRCDPISGHTALYWYRQSLGQGPEFLIYFQGTGAADDSGLPNDRFFAVRPEGSVSTLKIQRTERGDSAVYLCASSPAGAAGELFFGEGSRLTVL.

This clone was seen a single time. The chain joins TRBV7-9 to TRBJ1-4; no definite D call. CDR1 and CDR2 from the germline V gene are SEHNR and FQNEAQ (reference sequence). V was trimmed by 5 bases and J by 4 bases, leaving 11 bases between them. This CDR3 spans 14 amino acids. CDR3 sequence: CASSIINGNEKLFF. The CDR3 DNA sequence: TGTGCCAGCAGCATAATCAACGGTAATGAAAAACTGTTTTTT. Full variable domain (rest looked up from reference TRBV7-9 and TRBJ1-4): DTGVSQNPRHKITKRGQNVTFRCDPISEHNRLYWYRQTLGQGPEFLTYFQNEAQLEKSRLLSDRFSAERPKGSFSTLEIQRTEQGDSAMYLCASSIINGNEKLFFGSGTQLSVL.

This chain joins TRBV5-4 and TRBJ2-2; the D gene is possibly TRBD2 (6 bases). The germline CDR1 and CDR2 sequences are SGHNT and YYREEE (reference sequence). V was cut by 7 bases and J by 3 bases, with 13 bases left in between. This CDR3 region has 14 residues. The CDR3 reads CASGEDLDTGELFF. The CDR3 coding sequence is TGTGCCAGCGGGGAGGACTTAGACACCGGGGAGCTGTTTTTT.